A selection of T cell receptor beta chains follows, all from one sample in a study of control samples from healthy donors and cancer patients. Sequencing used immunoSEQ multiplex PCR; TCRdb keeps in-frame clones, though not all of them. This repertoire shows about 73,000 clones, roughly 91% found once; its top ten account for about 19%. The specimen was PBMCs. The receptors were sampled from a man aged 55-75 years with lung cancer. Each CDR3 is given with its conserved first and last residue. D genes are given only for firm matches.

v_call	j_call	d_call	cdr3_nt	cdr3_aa
TRBV10-3	TRBJ1-3	NA	TGTGCCATCAGTGAGTACACGGGACACGGATTCTCTGGAAACACCATATATTTT	CAISEYTGHGFSGNTIYF
TRBV10-1	TRBJ2-3	NA	TGCGCCAGCAGTACCGCTAGCACAGATACGCAGTATTTT	CASSTASTDTQYF
TRBV18	TRBJ2-5	NA	TGTGCCAGCTCGGAGGGCGGAGAGACCCAGTACTTC	CASSEGGETQYF
TRBV25-1	TRBJ2-3	TRBD1	TGTGCCATTACGGACAGGGGACTGACAGATACGCAGTATTTT	CAITDRGLTDTQYF
TRBV5-6	TRBJ2-3	NA	TGTGCCAGCAGCTTGGGGGTAGCCTATAGCACAGATACGCAGTATTTT	CASSLGVAYSTDTQYF
TRBV7-3	TRBJ1-1	NA	TGTGCCAGCAGCTTAACTGGGAGTGGGACTGAAGCTTTCTTT	CASSLTGSGTEAFF
TRBV24-1	TRBJ2-2	NA	TGTGCCACCAGTCAAGGTTGGAAGAACACCGGGGAGCTGTTTTTT	CATSQGWKNTGELFF
TRBV5-8	TRBJ2-3	NA	TGTGCCAGCAGCTTGGCAGGAACTAGCACAGATACGCAGTATTTT	CASSLAGTSTDTQYF
TRBV24-1	TRBJ2-2	TRBD1	TGTGCCACCAGTGATTTGGGACAGGGTGGAAGATTAACCGGGGAGCTGTTTTTT	CATSDLGQGGRLTGELFF
TRBV10-3	TRBJ2-3	NA	TGTGCCATCACCTCAGGGGCAGATACGCAGTATTTT	CAITSGADTQYF
TRBV10-3	TRBJ1-1	NA	TGTGCCATCAGTGGAGAGTACCGATTGAACACTGAAGCTTTCTTT	CAISGEYRLNTEAFF